This T cell receptor (beta chain) was recovered during a study of T cells in Graves' hyperthyroidism and ophthalmopathy. Broader study findings: Onset of ophthalmopathy came a median roughly 6.4 months after the model predicted it.

TCR beta CDR3 sequences were amplified from RNA transcripts. The HTBI primer set served for first-round RT-PCR of the TCR CDR3. TCRdb passed the multiplex PCR reads through MiXCR, listing each CDR3 protein once. This table holds about 580,000 distinct CDR3 sequences, around 45% found once. On this clonotype itself: Its specificity is unknown.

This receptor was taken from a young woman with Graves' hyperthyroidism. The sequenced sample was peripheral blood or thyroid tissue (not recorded which).

CDR3 sequence reads: CASSLDGGNTF. CDR3 bases: TGTGCCAGCAGCTTAGACGGAGGGAACACCTTC. This sequence joins TRBV11-3 and TRBJ1-2, with no clear D. CDR1 and CDR2 (germline): SGHNT, YENEEA. V dropped 0 bases and J dropped 12 bases, with 8 bases sitting between them. CDR3 length: 11 amino acids.